One and the same sample provided the 22 T cell receptor beta chains below, sequenced in a study of T cell responses to AZD1222 COVID-19 vaccine. Generated by immunoSEQ multiplex PCR, the TCRdb table keeps only in-frame clones and is missing some. In the table there are under 150,000 clones, more than 85% of which are singletons. The sample in question was peripheral blood, obtained on day 0 of MenACWY control vaccination. These receptors were collected from an adult in good health.

Comment on this clone: The same CDR3 can be traced to other DNA sequences in this sample. The chain is built from TRBV5-4 and TRBJ2-5; TRBD2 agrees at 10 bases. After removal of 0 bases from V and 2 bases from J, the junction contained 4 bases not matched to a gene. This CDR3 comprises 16 residues. The germline CDR1 and CDR2 sequences are SGHNT and YYREEE (reference sequence). CDR3 sequence (DNA): TGTGCCAGCAGCTTGGCGGTAGCGGGAGGACAAGAGACCCAGTACTTC. As protein: CASSLAVAGGQETQYF.

The chain links TRBV3-1 (or the pseudogene TRBV3-2) to TRBJ2-3, with TRBD2 matching 13 bases. The CDR3 has 16 amino acids. J lost 6 bases, V lost 3 bases, and 6 bases had no gene match. From germline, CDR1 is LGHDT and CDR2 YNNKEL (reference sequence). CDR3 loop: CASSQGTSGKADTQYF. CDR3 in DNA: TGTGCCAGCAGCCAGGGGACTAGCGGGAAAGCGGATACGCAGTATTTT.

This sequence joins TRBV6-1 and TRBJ2-3, with 13 bases fitting TRBD2. The CDR3 consists of 18 residues. In germline, CDR1 is MNHNS, CDR2 SASEGT. V lost 1 base to trimming and J lost 4 bases; unmatched junction nucleotides: 8. The CDR3 DNA sequence: TGTGCCAGCAGTGAAGGTGGGACTAGCGGGAATTGGGCAGATACGCAGTATTTT. It is translated as CASSEGGTSGNWADTQYF.

The chain couples TRBV5-1 to TRBJ1-2, with 11 bases lining up with TRBD1. The CDR3 runs to 15 residues. Germline V CDR1 and CDR2: SGHRS, YFSETQ. V lost 4 bases to trimming and J lost 8 bases; unmatched junction nucleotides: 10. The CDR3 coding sequence is TGCGCCAGCAGCCAACAAGGACAGGGGGCGTCCGGCTACACCTTC. It translates to CASSQQGQGASGYTF.

This clone was seen once. The rearrangement links TRBV12-5 to TRBJ2-4, with D perhaps TRBD2 (5 bases). The CDR3 spans 16 residues. The germline V gene encodes CDR1 LGHNT and CDR2 FRNRAP. V was clipped by 1 base and J by 0 bases, with 10 bases between them. CDR3 in amino acids: CASGLGVGLAKNIQYF. CDR3 sequence (DNA): TGTGCTAGTGGTTTGGGGGTAGGACTAGCCAAAAACATTCAGTACTTC.

This clone was found once. The chain links TRBV5-1 to TRBJ1-1, with 8 nucleotides matching TRBD1. This CDR3 has 14 amino acids. Germline V gene sequence: CDR1 SGHRS, CDR2 YFSETQ. V was pared by 0 bases and J by 5 bases, with 3 bases of the junction left unmatched. The CDR3 DNA reads as TGCGCCAGCAGCTTGGTAACAGGGGGGACTGAAGCTTTCTTT. Encoded protein: CASSLVTGGTEAFF.

The count of this clone is one. V usage is TRBV11-2 and J usage is TRBJ2-3, with a possible D match to TRBD1 (6 bases). The CDR3 length is 17 residues. Trimming pared 5 bases from V and 4 bases from J, leaving 22 bases between. Germline V gene sequence: CDR1 SGHAT, CDR2 FQNNGV. The CDR3 DNA reads as TGTGCCAGCAGCCCCACCCCCACGGGCAGGGGAGCAGATACGCAGTATTTT. This translates into CASSPTPTGRGADTQYF.

CDR3 amino acids: CASSLYSPAGYNEQFF. The CDR3, as DNA: TGTGCCAGCAGCTTATACTCGCCGGCAGGGTACAATGAGCAGTTCTTC. The V call is TRBV5-6, the J call TRBJ2-1; maybe TRBD1 (5 bases). V lost 2 bases and J 4 bases, leaving 16 bases between the germline ends. Germline assignment: CDR1 SGHDT and CDR2 YYEEEE. The CDR3 spans 16 residues.

This chain uses TRBV24-1 with TRBJ1-1; D may be TRBD1 (5 bases). The germline V and J ends were trimmed by 3 bases and 11 bases, with 12 bases remaining between them. The length of the CDR3 is 12 residues. The germline CDR1 and CDR2 sequences are KGHDR and SFDVKD. DNA of the CDR3: TGTGCCACCAGTGATGCCAGGGAGGGGGCTTTCTTT. As protein: CATSDAREGAFF.

CDR3 region: CASREIRPRSGNQPQHF. DNA of the CDR3: TGCGCCAGCAGAGAAATTAGACCCCGAAGTGGCAATCAGCCCCAGCATTTT. The chain uses TRBV10-1 and TRBJ1-5; D is ambiguous. The ends were cut back, 6 bases at V and 2 bases at J, with 20 bases in the middle. The CDR3 has 17 amino acids. The germline V gene encodes CDR1 WNHNN and CDR2 SYGVQD (reference sequence).

V gene TRBV6-2 or TRBV6-3 combines with J gene TRBJ1-5; 7 bases match TRBD1. Germline V gives CDR1 MNHEY, CDR2 SVGEGT. CDR3 size: 15 residues. The V and J ends lost 6 bases and 6 bases, in that order; junction bases with no gene match: 11. Here the CDR3 reads CASSRGQVMSQPQHF. As DNA, the CDR3 is TGTGCCAGCAGCAGAGGACAGGTTATGTCTCAGCCCCAGCATTTT.

This clone was observed a few times. The chain has TRBV27 and TRBJ1-5; possible D gene TRBD1, 6 bases. The length of the CDR3 is 16 residues. Per the germline V gene, CDR1 is MNHEY and CDR2 is SMNVEV (reference sequence). The germline V and J ends were trimmed by 2 bases and 4 bases, with 15 bases remaining between them. The DNA of the CDR3 is TGTGCCAGCAGTTTAAGGCCGACAGGAGAAAATCAGCCCCAGCATTTT. Translation: CASSLRPTGENQPQHF.

This clone was seen just once. The chain couples TRBV7-2 to TRBJ1-4; D is undetermined. Germline V gene lookup returns CDR1 SGHTA and CDR2 FQGNSA. The CDR3 consists of 15 residues. Trimming shortened V by 2 bases and J by 8 bases, and 15 bases separated the two germline ends. The CDR3 reads CASSLIPTEGEKLFF. CDR3 sequence (DNA): TGTGCCAGCAGCTTAATCCCGACTGAAGGGGAAAAACTGTTTTTT.

V and J are TRBV10-3 and TRBJ2-3, with a tentative D call TRBD2 (5 bases). The CDR3 has 13 amino acids. V was trimmed by 6 bases and J by 0 bases, leaving 7 bases between them. Germline CDR1 reads ENHRY; CDR2 reads SYGVKD. The CDR3 protein is CAIRGGSTDTQYF. The CDR3 bases are TGTGCCATCAGAGGCGGGAGCACAGATACGCAGTATTTT.

V and J are TRBV15 and TRBJ1-1, with D hard to call. Germline V gene lookup returns CDR1 LNHNV and CDR2 YYDKDF (reference sequence). The V and J ends lost 8 bases and 0 bases respectively, with 13 bases between them. The CDR3 length is 14 residues. The CDR3 sequence: CATRTGSMNTEAFF. The DNA of the CDR3 is TGTGCCACCCGGACCGGGTCTATGAACACTGAAGCTTTCTTT.

This chain links TRBV2 with TRBJ1-1; tentatively, D is TRBD1 (5 bases). CDR1 and CDR2 (germline): SNHLY, FYNNEI. V was pared by 6 bases and J by 7 bases, with 12 bases between. The CDR3 is 12 residues long. The CDR3 is CASRGDGNEAFF. DNA for the CDR3: TGTGCCAGCAGGGGGGACGGGAATGAAGCTTTCTTT.

The gene calls are TRBV5-4 and TRBJ2-1; 15 nucleotides agree with TRBD2. The trim removed 5 bases at V and 6 bases at J, leaving 9 bases unmatched. Germline CDR1 is SGHNT and CDR2 is YYREEE (reference sequence). The CDR3 is 17 residues long. In DNA form, the CDR3 reads TGTGCCAGCAGACCCCCGGGACTAGCGGGAGGCGGCAATGAGCAGTTCTTC. It encodes CASRPPGLAGGGNEQFF.

This clone was picked up a small number of times. This CDR3 is CAISDHSGTRPYNEQFF. The CDR3 region has the DNA TGTGCCATCAGCGACCATAGCGGGACCCGTCCTTACAATGAGCAGTTCTTC. The V call is TRBV10-3, the J call TRBJ2-1; 8 nucleotides line up with TRBD2. The CDR3 runs to 17 residues. The germline gives CDR1 ENHRY, CDR2 SYGVKD. The J segment lost 4 bases and the V segment lost 6 bases, leaving 14 bases of the junction unmatched.

The V call is TRBV9, the J call TRBJ2-2, with 12 bases matching TRBD2. V shed 4 bases, J shed 4 bases, and the junction held 5 bases outside the gene matches. CDR3 length: 16 amino acids. Germline lookup yields CDR1 SGDLS and CDR2 YYNGEE. The CDR3, as DNA: TGTGCCAGCAGCCCTGGACTAGCGGGACGCACCGGGGAGCTGTTTTTT. This gives the protein CASSPGLAGRTGELFF.

The V call is TRBV27, the J call TRBJ1-6, with no clear D. V was pared by 2 bases and J by 8 bases, with 7 bases between. Germline loops: CDR1 MNHEY, CDR2 SMNVEV (reference sequence). This CDR3 spans 13 amino acids. The CDR3 protein is CASSLGLHSPLHF. As DNA, the CDR3 is TGTGCCAGCAGTTTAGGTCTTCATTCACCCCTCCACTTT.

The chain couples TRBV4-1 to TRBJ1-5, with 9 nucleotides matching TRBD1. The germline gives CDR1 MGHRA, CDR2 YSYEKL. Unmatched junction bases numbered 5, after V lost 1 base and J lost 7 bases. There are 15 residues in the CDR3. This CDR3 is CASSQVGQGRQPQHF. The CDR3 DNA sequence: TGCGCCAGCAGCCAAGTAGGACAGGGGAGGCAGCCCCAGCATTTT.

V and J are TRBV10-2 and TRBJ2-7; no reliable D call. Between the trimmed V and J ends, which lost 3 bases and 0 bases, there was a span of 12 bases. The CDR3 length is 15 residues. CDR1 is WSHSY and CDR2 is SAAADI in the germline V gene. CDR3 nucleotide sequence: TGCGCCAGCAGTGATCACAGTCCGATCTCCTACGAGCAGTACTTC. It translates to CASSDHSPISYEQYF.